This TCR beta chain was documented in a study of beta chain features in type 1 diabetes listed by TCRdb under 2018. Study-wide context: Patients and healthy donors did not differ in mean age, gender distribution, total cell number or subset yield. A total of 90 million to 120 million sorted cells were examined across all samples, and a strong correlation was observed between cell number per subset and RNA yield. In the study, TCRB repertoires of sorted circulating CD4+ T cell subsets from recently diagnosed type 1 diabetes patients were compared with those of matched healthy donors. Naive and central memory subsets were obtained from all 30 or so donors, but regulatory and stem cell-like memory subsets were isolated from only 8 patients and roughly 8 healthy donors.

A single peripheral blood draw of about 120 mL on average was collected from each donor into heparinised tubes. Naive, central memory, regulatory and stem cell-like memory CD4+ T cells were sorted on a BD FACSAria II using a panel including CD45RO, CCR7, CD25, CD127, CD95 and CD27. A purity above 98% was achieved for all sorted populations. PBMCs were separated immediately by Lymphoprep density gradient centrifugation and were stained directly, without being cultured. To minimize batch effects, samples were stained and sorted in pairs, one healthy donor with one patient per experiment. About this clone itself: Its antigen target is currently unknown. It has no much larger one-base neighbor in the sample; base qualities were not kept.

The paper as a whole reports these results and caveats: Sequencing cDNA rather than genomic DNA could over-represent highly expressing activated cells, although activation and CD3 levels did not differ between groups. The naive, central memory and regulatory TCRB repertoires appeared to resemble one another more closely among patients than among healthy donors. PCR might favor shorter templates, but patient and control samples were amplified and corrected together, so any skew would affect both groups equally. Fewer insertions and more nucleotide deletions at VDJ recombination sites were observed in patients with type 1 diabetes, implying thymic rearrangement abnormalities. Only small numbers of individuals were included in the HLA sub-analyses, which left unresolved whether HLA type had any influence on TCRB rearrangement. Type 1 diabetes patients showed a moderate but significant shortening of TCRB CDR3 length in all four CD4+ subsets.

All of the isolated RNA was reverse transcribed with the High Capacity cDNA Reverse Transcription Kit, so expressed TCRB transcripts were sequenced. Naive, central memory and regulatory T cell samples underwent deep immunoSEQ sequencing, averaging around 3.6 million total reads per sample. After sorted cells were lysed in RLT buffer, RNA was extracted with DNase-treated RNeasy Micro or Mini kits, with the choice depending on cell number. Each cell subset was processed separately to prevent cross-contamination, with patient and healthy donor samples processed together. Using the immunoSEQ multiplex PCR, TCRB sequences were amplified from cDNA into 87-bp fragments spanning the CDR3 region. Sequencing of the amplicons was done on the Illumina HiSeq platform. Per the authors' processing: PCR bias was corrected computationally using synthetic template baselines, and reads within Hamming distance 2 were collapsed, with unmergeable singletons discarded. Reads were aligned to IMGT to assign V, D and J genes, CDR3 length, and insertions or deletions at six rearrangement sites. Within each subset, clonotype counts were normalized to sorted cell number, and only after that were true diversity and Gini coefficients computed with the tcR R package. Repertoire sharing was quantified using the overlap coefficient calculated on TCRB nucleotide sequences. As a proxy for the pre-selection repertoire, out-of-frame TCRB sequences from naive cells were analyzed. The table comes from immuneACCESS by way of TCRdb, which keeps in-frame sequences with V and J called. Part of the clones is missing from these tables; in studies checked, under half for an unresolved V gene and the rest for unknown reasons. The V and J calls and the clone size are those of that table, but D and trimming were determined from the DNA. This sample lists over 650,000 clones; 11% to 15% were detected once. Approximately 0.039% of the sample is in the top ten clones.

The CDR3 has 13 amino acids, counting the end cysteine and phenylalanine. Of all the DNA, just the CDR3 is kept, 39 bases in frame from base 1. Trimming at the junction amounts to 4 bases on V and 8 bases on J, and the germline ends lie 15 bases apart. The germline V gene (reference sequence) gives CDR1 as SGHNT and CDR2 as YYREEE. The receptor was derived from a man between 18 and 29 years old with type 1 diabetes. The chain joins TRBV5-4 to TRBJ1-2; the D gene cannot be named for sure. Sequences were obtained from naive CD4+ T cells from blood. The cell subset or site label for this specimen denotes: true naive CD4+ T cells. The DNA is TGTGCCAGCAGCAAATACGAGGAGGGCGGCTACACCTTC. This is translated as CASSKYEEGGYTF. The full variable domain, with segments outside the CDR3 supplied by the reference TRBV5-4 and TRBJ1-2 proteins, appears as ETGVTQSPTHLIKTRGQQVTLRCSSQSGHNTVSWYQQALGQGPQFIFQYYREEENGRGNFPPRFSGLQFPNYSSELNVNALELDDSALYLCASSKYEEGGYTFGSGTRLTVV.